These 23 T cell receptor beta chains were sequenced from one sample in a study of shared clonotypes between healthy human individuals. Profiling relied on immunoSEQ multiplex PCR, and the TCRdb table lists in-frame clones only, not all of them. Of about 1.1 million clones in the sample, roughly 80% were seen once. Sequencing input: memory CD4+ T cells from PBMCs. The subset here: CD45RA-negative fraction. The receptor set was obtained from a young man in good health. Some clones in this sample may be carry-over from other donors' samples.

This clone was detected a few times. The gene calls are TRBV19 and TRBJ1-1; 7 bases line up with TRBD1. V lost 3 bases to trimming and J lost 5 bases; unmatched junction nucleotides: 3. CDR1 is LNHDA and CDR2 is SQIVND in the germline V gene (reference sequence). CDR3 length equals 13 residues. CDR3 bases: TGTGCCAGTAGTATGTCACAGGGGACTGAAGCTTTCTTT. This codes for CASSMSQGTEAFF.

DNA of the CDR3: TGTGCCAGCAGTTATGGGGTTGGACAGGGGAACACTGAAGCTTTCTTT. Translating it yields CASSYGVGQGNTEAFF. The J gene is TRBJ1-1, the V gene TRBV6-6, with 8 nucleotides matching TRBD1. Germline V gene lookup returns CDR1 MNHNY and CDR2 SVGAGI (reference sequence). V trimming: 3 bases; J trimming: 1 base; junction bases outside the gene matches: 7. The CDR3 length is 16 residues.

The chain employs TRBV11-2 and TRBJ2-3; D remains unclear. The CDR3 is made up of 13 amino acids. From germline, CDR1 is SGHAT and CDR2 FQNNGV. V was pared by 5 bases and J by 3 bases, with 9 bases between. The CDR3 here is CASSPPGTDTQYF. DNA for the CDR3: TGTGCCAGCAGCCCCCCCGGGACAGATACGCAGTATTTT.

The chain links TRBV15 to TRBJ2-1; perhaps TRBD2 as D (5 bases). V was pared by 0 bases and J by 0 bases, with 12 bases between. The CDR3 consists of 17 residues. Germline lookup yields CDR1 LNHNV and CDR2 YYDKDF (reference sequence). CDR3 amino acids: CATSRDWPGNSYNEQFF. The CDR3 coding sequence is TGTGCCACCAGCAGAGATTGGCCGGGAAACTCCTACAATGAGCAGTTCTTC.

This clone was observed a few times. The chain employs TRBV5-1 and TRBJ1-5; D gene uncertain. The V gene lost 4 bases and the J gene lost 4 bases, with 9 bases spanning the gap. Germline CDR1 is SGHRS and CDR2 is YFSETQ. The CDR3 is made up of 13 amino acids. Written as DNA, the CDR3 is TGCGCCAGCAGCAAAGACGTTAATCAGCCCCAGCATTTT. Translating it yields CASSKDVNQPQHF. Based on the CDR3 plus reference TRBV5-1 and TRBJ1-5, the full variable domain is KAGVTQTPRYLIKTRGQQVTLSCSPISGHRSVSWYQQTPGQGLQFLFEYFSETQRNKGNFPGRFSGRQFSNSRSEMNVSTLELGDSALYLCASSKDVNQPQHFGDGTRLSIL.

V usage is TRBV5-1 and J usage is TRBJ1-2; 8 bases align to TRBD1. The trim removed 3 bases at V and 0 bases at J, leaving 1 base unmatched. The CDR3 extends over 14 amino acids. Germline CDR1 SGHRS, CDR2 YFSETQ. CDR3 protein: CASSYRGTNYGYTF. CDR3 DNA: TGCGCCAGCAGCTACAGGGGGACTAACTATGGCTACACCTTC.

This sequence joins TRBV9 and TRBJ2-5; either TRBD1 or TRBD2 may supply D (5 bases each). This CDR3 spans 15 amino acids. The ends were cut back, 4 bases at V and 5 bases at J, with 18 bases in the middle. Germline V gene lookup returns CDR1 SGDLS and CDR2 YYNGEE. This CDR3 is CASSPAGTRRETQYF. CDR3 DNA sequence: TGTGCCAGCAGCCCGGCCGGGACGCGAAGGGAGACCCAGTACTTC. The full variable domain, completed using reference TRBV9 and TRBJ2-5, is DSGVTQTPKHLITATGQRVTLRCSPRSGDLSVYWYQQSLDQGLQFLIQYYNGEERAKGNILERFSAQQFPDLHSELNLSSLELGDSALYFCASSPAGTRRETQYFGPGTRLLVL.

This clone was found a few times. The genes are TRBV7-9 and TRBJ2-7; TRBD2 aligns across 9 bases. Germline V gene sequence: CDR1 SEHNR, CDR2 FQNEAQ (reference sequence). J was trimmed by 6 bases and V by 5 bases; bases with no gene match: 8. This CDR3 comprises 14 residues. Written as DNA, the CDR3 is TGTGCCAGCAGCCAGGGGGGACTAGCAAGCGAGCAGTACTTC. It yields the protein CASSQGGLASEQYF.

CDR3 sequence (DNA): TGTGCCATCAGTGGAGGGCCGACAGCCGGGGCCAACGTCCTGACTTTC. Translated: CAISGGPTAGANVLTF. The V gene is TRBV10-3, the J gene TRBJ2-6; D possibly uses TRBD1 or TRBD2 (5 bases each). The CDR3 runs 16 residues. V lost 4 bases and J lost 4, with 14 bases in between. Germline lookup yields CDR1 ENHRY and CDR2 SYGVKD.

The chain combines TRBV9 with TRBJ2-7; D unclear. CDR3 length: 14 amino acids. V gave up 4 bases and J gave up 6 bases, with 17 bases separating them. Germline lookup yields CDR1 SGDLS and CDR2 YYNGEE. The CDR3 spells CASSPYRGWGEQYF. The CDR3 region has the DNA TGTGCCAGCAGCCCTTATAGAGGTTGGGGCGAGCAGTACTTC.

As for this clone: A much larger clonotype is one base distant, so this may be a read error. The chain carries TRBV4-1 and TRBJ2-7; D is possibly TRBD2 (6 bases). The CDR3 sequence is 14 residues long. Germline CDR1 and CDR2: MGHRA and YSYEKL. V was clipped by 4 bases and J by 7 bases, with 17 bases between them. The chain's CDR3 is CASSPRVVGGEQYF. Here the CDR3 DNA reads TGCGCCAGCAGCCCCCGGGTAGTGGGAGGTGAGCAGTACTTC.

The genes are TRBV6-6 and TRBJ1-3, with a weak D call TRBD1 (6 bases). The CDR3 covers 16 residues. Germline CDR1 reads MNHNY; CDR2 reads SVGAGI (reference sequence). The V end lost 6 bases, the J end lost 0 bases, and 15 bases lay between the germline ends. In nucleotides, the CDR3 is TGTGCCAGCAGCTCTTACAGGGTCTACTCTGGAAACACCATATATTTT. Translating it yields CASSSYRVYSGNTIYF.

The chain has TRBV28 and TRBJ1-1; 9 bases are shared with TRBD1. CDR3 length: 15 residues. With V trimmed by 9 bases and J by 3 bases, 11 bases remained unmatched. Germline CDR1 and CDR2: MDHEN and SYDVKM. The DNA for the CDR3 is TGTGCCAGTCGGACAGGGGCTGGGGTCGACACTGAAGCTTTCTTT. The encoded protein is CASRTGAGVDTEAFF.

The rearrangement joins TRBV5-1 to TRBJ2-1; possibly TRBD2 for D (6 bases). The CDR3 loop spans 13 amino acids. CDR1 and CDR2 from the germline V gene are SGHRS and YFSETQ. V lost 0 bases and J lost 16, with 17 bases in between. In DNA, the CDR3 is TGCGCCAGCAGCTTGGAGGGTGGGGGACTCCTTTTCTTC. Its protein product is CASSLEGGGLLFF.

On this clone itself: A far larger clone is only one base removed, so a read error is likely. This chain joins TRBV6-1 and TRBJ1-2; no reliable D call. Germline V CDR1 and CDR2: MNHNS, SASEGT. The CDR3 is 15 residues long. The CDR3 DNA reads TGTGCCGGCAGTGAAGCATCGACCGGCGGGTATGGCTACACCTTC. As protein: CAGSEASTGGYGYTF.

The gene calls are TRBV7-9 and TRBJ2-5; D remains unclear. The CDR3 covers 13 residues. V dropped 1 base and J dropped 2 bases, with 5 bases sitting between them. The germline CDR1 and CDR2 sequences are SEHNR and FQNEAQ (reference sequence). The CDR3: CASSLERQETQYF. The CDR3 DNA sequence: TGTGCCAGCAGCTTAGAAAGGCAAGAGACCCAGTACTTC.

This chain links TRBV30 with TRBJ2-6; TRBD1 or TRBD2 may be the D gene (5 bases each). In germline, CDR1 is GTSNPN, CDR2 SVGIG (reference sequence). Trimming took 2 bases from V and 0 from J, leaving 14 bases between them. The CDR3 runs 17 residues. The chain's CDR3 is CAWSRGRASSGANVLTF. In DNA, the CDR3 is TGTGCCTGGAGTCGGGGCAGGGCCTCCTCTGGGGCCAACGTCCTGACTTTC. Full variable domain (outside the CDR3, taken from reference TRBV30 and TRBJ2-6): SQTIHQWPATLVQPVGSPLSLECTVEGTSNPNLYWYRQAAGRGLQLLFYSVGIGQISSEVPQNLSASRPQDRQFILSSKKLLLSDSGFYLCAWSRGRASSGANVLTFGAGSRLTVL.

The CDR3 DNA reads TGTGCCAGCAGTGCTCCCAAAGCAAGGAGGCCCAATGAGCAGTTCTTC. The encoded protein is CASSAPKARRPNEQFF. J is TRBJ2-1 and V is TRBV6-1; maybe TRBD2 (5 bases). V was trimmed by 4 bases and J by 6 bases, leaving 19 bases between them. The CDR3 is made up of 16 amino acids. CDR1 is MNHNS, CDR2 SASEGT, per germline.

This sequence joins TRBV6-4 and TRBJ2-5, with 14 bases lining up with TRBD2. The CDR3 loop spans 17 amino acids. J was trimmed by 4 bases and V by 5 bases; bases with no gene match: 9. Germline assignment: CDR1 MRHNA and CDR2 SNTAGT. CDR3 sequence: CASSRTSGRWVGETQYF. CDR3 coding DNA: TGTGCCAGCAGTCGGACTAGCGGGAGGTGGGTCGGAGAGACCCAGTACTTC.

This clone was detected ten times or more. Other DNA variants within this sample encode the same CDR3. The rearrangement uses TRBV29-1 and TRBJ1-2; D is ambiguous. Trimming removed 3 bases at V and 0 bases at J, with 8 bases between. Germline-derived CDR1 and CDR2 are SQVTM and ANQGSEA. The CDR3 is 13 residues long. This CDR3 is CSVEGGANYGYTF. The CDR3 nucleotides are TGCAGCGTTGAGGGTGGGGCTAACTATGGCTACACCTTC.

The V call is TRBV6-1, the J call TRBJ2-3; TRBD1 might be the D (5 bases). V gave up 6 bases and J gave up 4 bases, with 11 bases separating them. This CDR3 has 13 residues. Germline V gene data show CDR1 as MNHNS and CDR2 as SASEGT. The CDR3 bases are TGTGCCAGCAGCCACAGGTTTGCAGATACGCAGTATTTT. It yields the protein CASSHRFADTQYF.

The gene calls are TRBV27 and TRBJ2-4; the match to TRBD1 covers 7 bases. CDR3 length equals 16 residues. Germline CDR1 is MNHEY and CDR2 is SMNVEV (reference sequence). J gave up 6 bases and V 6 bases, and 14 bases lay outside the gene matches. CDR3 coding DNA: TGTGCCAGCAGAAGCATGGCCGGGACAGCCGGAAACATTCAGTACTTC. This codes for CASRSMAGTAGNIQYF.

Of note for this clone: Other DNA sequences in the sample encode the same CDR3. V gene TRBV7-8 combines with J gene TRBJ1-5; unclear D gene. V was shortened by 1 base and J by 6 bases, with 7 bases between the two germline ends. CDR3 length equals 13 residues. From germline, CDR1 is SGHVS and CDR2 FQNEAQ. The CDR3 region has the DNA TGTGCCAGCAGCTTAGAACGACCTCAGCCCCAGCATTTT. This gives the protein CASSLERPQPQHF.